This TCR beta chain was sequenced for a study of metastatic and nonmetastatic thyroid tumors. All patients were untreated before thyroid surgery. TCRdb reanalyzed the PCR reads with MiXCR. This sample has tens of thousands of clones, with 20% to 25% found just once. CDR1 and CDR2 (germline): SGHTA, FQGTGA. The CDR3 sequence is 15 residues long. General study findings and limits: Reportedly, malignant thyroid tumors had significantly higher TCR beta diversity than benign nodules, in blood and tumor.

On this clone itself: The antigen remains undetermined. A read error may produce the germline difference seen at one junction end.

The sequence derives from a female donor with papillary thyroid cancer or a benign thyroid nodule (not recorded which). Some clones in this sample may be carry-over from other donors' samples. Sample: blood. The chain employs TRBV7-3 and TRBJ1-1, with D unresolved. The CDR3 reads CASRPTPGSNTQALF. In DNA form, the CDR3 reads TGTGCCAGCAGACCCACCCCCGGGAGCAACACTCAAGCTTTGTTT.